The 6 T cell receptor beta chains listed next were all sequenced from one sample in a study of neoadjuvant nivolumab and ipilimumab in lung cancer (dated by TCRdb to 2020 to 2021). Library preparation employed the immunoSEQ multiplex PCR assay. TCRdb retrieved this table from immuneACCESS and kept in-frame rearrangements only. Not all clones are present; in checked studies, unresolved V genes account for under half, and no reason is known for the remainder. In all, the sample holds roughly 9,000 clones, and 70% to 85% of those were seen once. Jointly, the top ten make up roughly 3.2% of the sample. What this sample's time point label stands for: at surgical resection after neoadjuvant nivolumab +/- ipilimumab. This specimen consisted of tumor tissue, obtained after neoadjuvant nivolumab, alone or with ipilimumab, at or shortly before surgery. Receptor source: an adult with non-small cell lung cancer.

The genes are TRBV6-5 and TRBJ2-7; 9 nucleotides line up with TRBD2. The trim removed 0 bases at V and 5 bases at J, leaving 8 bases unmatched. Looked up from germline, CDR1 is MNHEY and CDR2 is SVGAGI. This CDR3 is 16 amino acids long. This chain's CDR3 is CASSYSFMGLAHEQYF. The DNA for the CDR3 is TGTGCCAGCAGTTACTCGTTTATGGGACTAGCCCACGAGCAGTACTTC.

The rearrangement links TRBV30 to TRBJ2-2; 9 nucleotides agree with TRBD1. Germline assignment: CDR1 GTSNPN and CDR2 SVGIG (reference sequence). This CDR3 is 14 amino acids long. Germline trimming cut 4 bases from V and 5 bases from J; bases unmatched to any gene: 5. The CDR3 bases are TGTGCCTGGATTACGACAGGGGGGACCGGGGAGCTGTTTTTT. Its translation is CAWITTGGTGELFF.

CDR3 in amino acids: CASSRDPGYEQYF. The CDR3 bases are TGCGCCAGCAGCCGGGACCCGGGGTACGAGCAGTACTTC. J is TRBJ2-7 and V is TRBV10-1; tentatively, D is TRBD1 or TRBD2 (5 bases each). V gave up 6 bases and J gave up 4 bases, with 13 bases separating them. This CDR3 contains 13 residues. Germline V gene data show CDR1 as WNHNN and CDR2 as SYGVQD (reference sequence).

This chain connects TRBV7-2 to TRBJ2-3, with TRBD1 matching over 7 bases. The CDR3 is 14 amino acids. Germline assignment: CDR1 SGHTA and CDR2 FQGNSA. The ends lost 5 bases at V and 2 bases at J; junction bases unmatched: 4. The CDR3 here is CASSNRGYTDTQYF. For the CDR3, the DNA is TGTGCCAGCAGCAACAGGGGATACACAGATACGCAGTATTTT.

The chain joins TRBV6-5 to TRBJ1-1; D is unresolved. The CDR3 covers 16 residues. Trimming pared 0 bases from V and 1 base from J, leaving 12 bases between. The V gene's germline CDR1 is MNHEY and CDR2 SVGAGI. The DNA for the CDR3 is TGTGCCAGCAGTTACTCGAAGTACATACGGAACACTGAAGCTTTCTTT. It specifies CASSYSKYIRNTEAFF.

The chain links TRBV10-1 to TRBJ2-3, with D maybe TRBD2 (5 bases). Germline V gives CDR1 WNHNN, CDR2 SYGVQD (reference sequence). Trimming removed 6 bases at V and 3 bases at J, with 13 bases between. The CDR3 sequence is 14 residues long. Here the CDR3 DNA reads TGCGCCAGCAGAAGTAGCGAAGCGACAGATACGCAGTATTTT. Protein sequence: CASRSSEATDTQYF.